Presented here are 20 T cell receptor beta chains from one specimen sequenced in a study of PD-1 blockade in classical Hodgkin lymphoma. Measured with immunoSEQ multiplex PCR; TCRdb has only the in-frame clones, and not every one. The profile shows fewer than 30,000 clones, around four fifths of them singletons. Every patient had relapsed following autologous stem cell transplantation, and cohorts differed in brentuximab vedotin exposure. The sequencing used peripheral blood mononuclear cells (PBMCs), collected before the second cycle of nivolumab. These receptors were obtained from a human donor with classical Hodgkin lymphoma.

The chain joins TRBV5-6 to TRBJ2-7; D remains unclear. CDR3 length: 13 residues. Trimming shortened V by 4 bases and J by 6 bases, and 14 bases separated the two germline ends. Germline values: CDR1 SGHDT, CDR2 YYEEEE. Here the CDR3 reads CASSPSDVGEQYF. The CDR3, as DNA: TGTGCCAGCAGCCCCTCTGACGTCGGCGAGCAGTACTTC.

J is TRBJ1-2 and V is TRBV6-6; the D gene is possibly TRBD1 (6 bases). V was clipped by 0 bases and J by 5 bases, with 13 bases between them. Germline V gene data show CDR1 as MNHNY and CDR2 as SVGAGI (reference sequence). This CDR3 has 15 residues. The DNA of the CDR3 is TGTGCCAGCAGTTACTCTGGGGGGCTAGGGTATGGCTACACCTTC. This sequence encodes CASSYSGGLGYGYTF.

This chain joins TRBV7-9 and TRBJ2-1; D call uncertain. The CDR3 consists of 12 residues. Germline V gives CDR1 SEHNR, CDR2 FQNEAQ (reference sequence). Trimming stripped 0 bases from V and 15 bases from J, with 12 bases between. Written as DNA, the CDR3 is TGTGCCAGCAGCTTAGCGGTCTACTTTAGGTTCTTC. This translates into CASSLAVYFRFF.

The chain links TRBV29-1 to TRBJ2-1, with D possibly being TRBD1 (5 bases). The CDR3 extends over 11 amino acids. Germline V gives CDR1 SQVTM, CDR2 ANQGSEA. V lost 6 bases to trimming and J lost 9 bases, with 12 bases between them. CDR3 loop: CSVGDLGEQFF. The CDR3 DNA follows: TGCAGCGTAGGGGATCTAGGTGAGCAGTTCTTC.

The chain has TRBV7-2 and TRBJ2-3; a possible D gene is TRBD2 (6 bases). The CDR3 spans 16 residues. V was shortened by 1 base and J by 5 bases, with 16 bases between the two germline ends. CDR1 is SGHTA, CDR2 FQGNSA, per germline. As DNA, the CDR3 is TGTGCCAGCAGCTTAGAGATGGCGGGGAGTCTAGATACGCAGTATTTT. Translating it yields CASSLEMAGSLDTQYF.

This rearrangement joins TRBV10-2 to TRBJ2-2; no clear D gene. Germline CDR1 WSHSY, CDR2 SAAADI. V shed 10 bases and J shed 3 bases, with 12 bases lying between them. The CDR3 totals 13 residues. This CDR3 reads CAITKEYTGELFF. CDR3 DNA sequence: TGCGCCATCACTAAAGAGTACACCGGGGAGCTGTTTTTT.

This chain links TRBV28 with TRBJ2-5; TRBD1 or TRBD2 may be the D gene (5 bases each). The CDR3 spans 15 residues. V gave up 6 bases and J gave up 3 bases, with 17 bases separating them. The germline CDR1 and CDR2 sequences are MDHEN and SYDVKM. Here the CDR3 DNA reads TGTGCCAGCAGGAAACGGGGCCCGGGCAAAGAGACCCAGTACTTC. This gives the protein CASRKRGPGKETQYF.

The chain combines TRBV10-3 with TRBJ1-2; no clear D. CDR3 length: 14 amino acids. Germline V gives CDR1 ENHRY, CDR2 SYGVKD. Trimming left V 2 bases short and J 8 bases short, with 15 bases between. The DNA of the CDR3 is TGTGCCATCAGTGAGAACGTTCTAATCGGAGGCTACACCTTC. Translated, it gives CAISENVLIGGYTF.

This clone was detected once. The chain joins TRBV10-3 to TRBJ1-4, with 10 bases lining up with TRBD1. The CDR3 totals 13 residues. Germline CDR1 is ENHRY and CDR2 is SYGVKD. Unmatched junction bases numbered 4, after V lost 9 bases and J lost 6 bases. The CDR3 reads CAISGTGDEKLFF. CDR3 nucleotides: TGTGCCATTTCCGGGACAGGGGATGAAAAACTGTTTTTT.

The chain carries TRBV7-2 and TRBJ1-5, with D possibly being TRBD1 (6 bases). V was clipped by 1 base and J by 4 bases, with 8 bases between them. CDR1 SGHTA and CDR2 FQGNSA come from the germline V gene. The CDR3 covers 14 residues. CDR3 sequence (DNA): TGTGCCAGCAGCTTAGGCAGGGGAAATCAGCCCCAGCATTTT. Amino acids: CASSLGRGNQPQHF.

V gene TRBV2 combines with J gene TRBJ1-1; 12 positions agree with TRBD1. This CDR3 region has 15 residues. Germline V gives CDR1 SNHLY, CDR2 FYNNEI. V was pared by 6 bases and J by 4 bases, with 6 bases of the junction left unmatched. CDR3 region: CASRRDRGRFTEAFF. The CDR3 DNA sequence: TGTGCCAGCAGGCGGGACAGGGGGCGCTTCACTGAAGCTTTCTTT.

The genes are TRBV14 and TRBJ2-1; tentatively, D is TRBD2 (6 bases). Deletions cut 3 bases from V and 1 base from J, with 7 bases between. The CDR3 loop spans 14 amino acids. Germline values: CDR1 SGHDN, CDR2 FVKESK. The DNA for the CDR3 is TGTGCCAGCAGCCACCGGGGGTCCTACAATGAGCAGTTCTTC. As protein: CASSHRGSYNEQFF.

V and J are TRBV4-1 and TRBJ1-5; D not resolved. The ends were cut back, 2 bases at V and 6 bases at J, with 11 bases in the middle. The CDR3 runs to 14 residues. Germline assignment: CDR1 MGHRA and CDR2 YSYEKL. Here the CDR3 DNA reads TGCGCCAGCAGCCAAAAGATCGCGGGTCAGCCCCAGCATTTT. Encoded protein: CASSQKIAGQPQHF.

The chain links TRBV4-3 to TRBJ2-5; TRBD1 might be the D (5 bases). Germline V gives CDR1 LGHNA, CDR2 YSLEER. Between the trimmed V and J ends, which lost 0 bases and 6 bases, there was a span of 11 bases. The CDR3 is 14 amino acids. The CDR3 DNA reads TGCGCCAGCAGCCAAGATAGGGGTTCGAAGACCCAGTACTTC. Protein: CASSQDRGSKTQYF.

The chain has TRBV18 and TRBJ1-1; 8 bases are a match to TRBD1. V was clipped by 1 base and J by 0 bases; unmatched bases: 1. The CDR3 has 15 amino acids. In germline, CDR1 is KGHSH, CDR2 LQKENI. CDR3 DNA sequence: TGTGCCAGCTCACCACGGACAGGGATGAACACTGAAGCTTTCTTT. This gives the protein CASSPRTGMNTEAFF.

This clone was observed a few times. The chain is built from TRBV15 and TRBJ2-4; weak D call: TRBD1 (5 bases). The CDR3 runs to 14 residues. V dropped 0 bases and J dropped 15 bases, with 18 bases sitting between them. Germline loops: CDR1 LNHNV, CDR2 YYDKDF (reference sequence). CDR3 nucleotides: TGTGCCACCAGCAGAGATATTAGGGCGCAGGGCCCGTACTTC. It encodes CATSRDIRAQGPYF. The full variable domain, completed using reference TRBV15 and TRBJ2-4, is DAMVIQNPRYQVTQFGKPVTLSCSQTLNHNVMYWYQQKSSQAPKLLFHYYDKDFNNEADTPDNFQSRRPNTSFCFLDIRSPGLGDTAMYLCATSRDIRAQGPYFGAGTRLSVL.

J is TRBJ1-2 and V is TRBV19; 7 bases match TRBD1. Trimming cost V 6 bases and J 8 bases; bases outside gene matches: 9. Germline V gives CDR1 LNHDA, CDR2 SQIVND (reference sequence). The CDR3 has 13 residues. For the CDR3, the DNA is TGTGCCAGTAGGCTACAGGGGATGGGAGGCTACACCTTC. It codes for CASRLQGMGGYTF.

The chain carries TRBV5-5 and TRBJ2-3; D might be TRBD2 (6 bases). Trimming stripped 4 bases from V and 5 bases from J, with 14 bases between. The germline V gene has CDR1 SGHKS and CDR2 YYEKEE (reference sequence). The length of the CDR3 is 14 residues. The CDR3 loop reads CASSRRDSIDTQYF. The CDR3 nucleotides read TGTGCCAGCAGCAGGCGGGACTCCATAGATACGCAGTATTTT.

The rearrangement uses TRBV28 and TRBJ1-2, with D perhaps TRBD1 (5 bases). The V end was cut by 3 bases, the J end by 4 bases, with 15 bases between. This CDR3 spans 15 amino acids. From germline, CDR1 is MDHEN and CDR2 SYDVKM. CDR3 protein: CASSFIGRAGYGYTF. The CDR3, as DNA: TGTGCCAGCAGTTTTATCGGCAGGGCGGGCTATGGCTACACCTTC.

The gene calls are TRBV5-5 and TRBJ2-2, with D perhaps TRBD1 (6 bases). The germline gives CDR1 SGHKS, CDR2 YYEKEE (reference sequence). This CDR3 region has 15 residues. Trimming stripped 2 bases from V and 3 bases from J, with 11 bases between. CDR3 bases: TGTGCCAGCAGCTTTGGGGGCGACTACACCGGGGAGCTGTTTTTT. The encoded protein is CASSFGGDYTGELFF. Full variable domain (outside the CDR3, taken from reference TRBV5-5 and TRBJ2-2): DAGVTQSPTHLIKTRGQQVTLRCSPISGHKSVSWYQQVLGQGPQFIFQYYEKEERGRGNFPDRFSARQFPNYSSELNVNALLLGDSALYLCASSFGGDYTGELFFGEGSRLTVL.